This TCR beta chain comes out of a study of CD8+ T cells in alopecia areata. As the sequencing template, cDNA was produced by extracting RNA and reverse transcribing it. Some clones are missing from TCRdb's copy, which holds only in-frame ones; the method was immunoSEQ multiplex PCR. The repertoire includes more than 90,000 clones, around two fifths of them detected once, and over 3% sits in the top ten. There are 14 residues in the CDR3. Germline values: CDR1 SGDLS, CDR2 YYNGEE. Trimming took 4 bases from V and 3 from J, leaving 10 bases between them. This clonotype originated in a human donor with alopecia areata. The chain uses TRBV9 and TRBJ2-2; D ambiguous. The material sequenced was CD4+ T cells sorted from blood. CDR3 DNA sequence: TGTGCCAGCAGCCCCACGGAGTACACCGGGGAGCTGTTTTTT. This sequence encodes CASSPTEYTGELFF.